Sequencing of this T cell receptor beta chain was carried out in a study of blood T cells in healthy people across ages. The study's findings and limits: Strong correlation existed between TCR beta diversity and naive T cell percentage.

Worth noting for this clonotype: Its antigen is currently unknown.

For the second PCR, which ran for roughly 7 to 11 cycles, a sample-barcoded 5' primer and a J-beta primer mix were used. MiXCR was run by TCRdb on the 5' RACE reads, yielding one entry per CDR3 protein. The repertoire has about 1,800,000 distinct CDR3 sequences, roughly 28% of them found once; the top ten carry around 7.7%. Germline CDR1 is SGHAT and CDR2 is FQNNGV. Trimming cost V 6 bases and J 8 bases, with 19 bases left between them. The CDR3 is 14 residues long. The chain couples TRBV11-2 to TRBJ1-1; a possible D gene is TRBD1 (6 bases). Sequenced input: blood. The receptor was isolated from a woman between 25 and 40 years old in good health. CDR3 in amino acids: CASRQITQGSEAFF. The CDR3 DNA reads TGTGCCAGCAGACAAATAACTCAGGGGTCGGAAGCTTTCTTT.